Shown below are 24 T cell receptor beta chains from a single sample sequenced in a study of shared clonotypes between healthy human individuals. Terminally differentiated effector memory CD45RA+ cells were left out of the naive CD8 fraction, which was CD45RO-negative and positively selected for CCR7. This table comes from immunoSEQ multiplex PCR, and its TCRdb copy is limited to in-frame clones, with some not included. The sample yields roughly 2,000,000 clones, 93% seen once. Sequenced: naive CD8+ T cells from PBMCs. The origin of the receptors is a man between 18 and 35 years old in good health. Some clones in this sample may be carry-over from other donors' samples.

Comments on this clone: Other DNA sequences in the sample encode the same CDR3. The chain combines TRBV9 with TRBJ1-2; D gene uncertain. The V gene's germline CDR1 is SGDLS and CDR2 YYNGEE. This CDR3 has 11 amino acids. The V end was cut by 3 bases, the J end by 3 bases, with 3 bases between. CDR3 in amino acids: CASSGDYGYTF. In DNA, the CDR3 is TGTGCCAGCAGCGGAGACTATGGCTACACCTTC.

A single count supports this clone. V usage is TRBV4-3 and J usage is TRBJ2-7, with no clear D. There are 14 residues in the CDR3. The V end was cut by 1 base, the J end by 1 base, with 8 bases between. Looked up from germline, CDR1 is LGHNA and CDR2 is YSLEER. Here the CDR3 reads CASSQAPGSYEQYF. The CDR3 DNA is TGCGCCAGCAGCCAAGCCCCCGGTTCCTACGAGCAGTACTTC.

This CDR3 is CASSYSGTHSEKLFF. As DNA, the CDR3 is TGTGCCAGCAGTTACTCCGGGACGCACAGTGAAAAACTGTTTTTT. The gene calls are TRBV6-5 and TRBJ1-4; D might be TRBD1 (5 bases). The CDR3 has 15 residues. Germline V CDR1 and CDR2: MNHEY, SVGAGI. The V gene lost 0 bases and the J gene lost 7 bases, with 12 bases spanning the gap.

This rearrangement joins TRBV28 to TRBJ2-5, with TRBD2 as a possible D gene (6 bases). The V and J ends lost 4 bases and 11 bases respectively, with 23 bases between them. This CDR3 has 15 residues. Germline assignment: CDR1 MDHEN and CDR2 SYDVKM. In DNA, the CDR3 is TGTGCCAGCAGTTCTTACGGGACTGGGATGAGGGAGCAGTACTTC. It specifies CASSSYGTGMREQYF.

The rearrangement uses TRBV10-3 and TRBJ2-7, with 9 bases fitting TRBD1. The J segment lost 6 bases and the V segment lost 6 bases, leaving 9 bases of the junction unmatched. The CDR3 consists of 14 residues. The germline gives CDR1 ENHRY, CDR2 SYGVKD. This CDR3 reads CAISQPGQGFEQYF. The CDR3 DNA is TGTGCCATCAGCCAACCGGGACAGGGTTTCGAGCAGTACTTC.

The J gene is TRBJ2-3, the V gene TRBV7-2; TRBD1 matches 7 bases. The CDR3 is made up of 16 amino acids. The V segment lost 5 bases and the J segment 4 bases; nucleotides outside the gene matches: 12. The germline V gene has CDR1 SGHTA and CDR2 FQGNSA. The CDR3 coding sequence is TGTGCCAGCAGCCCGGTAGGGAACAGGGGTGCAGATACGCAGTATTTT. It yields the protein CASSPVGNRGADTQYF.

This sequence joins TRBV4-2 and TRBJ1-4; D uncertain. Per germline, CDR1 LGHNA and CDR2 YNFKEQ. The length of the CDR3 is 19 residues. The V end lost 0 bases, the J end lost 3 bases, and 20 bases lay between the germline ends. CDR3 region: CASSQDLKEEEAANEKLFF. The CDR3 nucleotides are TGTGCCAGCAGCCAAGATCTCAAGGAGGAGGAAGCGGCTAATGAAAAACTGTTTTTT.

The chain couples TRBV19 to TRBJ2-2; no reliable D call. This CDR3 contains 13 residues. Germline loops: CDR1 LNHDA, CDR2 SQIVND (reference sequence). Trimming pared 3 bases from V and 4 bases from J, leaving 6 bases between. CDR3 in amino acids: CASSMPGTGELFF. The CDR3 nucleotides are TGTGCCAGTAGTATGCCCGGCACCGGGGAGCTGTTTTTT. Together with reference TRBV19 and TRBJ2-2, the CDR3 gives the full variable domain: DGGITQSPKYLFRKEGQNVTLSCEQNLNHDAMYWYRQDPGQGLRLIYYSQIVNDFQKGDIAEGYSVSREKKESFPLTVTSAQKNPTAFYLCASSMPGTGELFFGEGSRLTVL.

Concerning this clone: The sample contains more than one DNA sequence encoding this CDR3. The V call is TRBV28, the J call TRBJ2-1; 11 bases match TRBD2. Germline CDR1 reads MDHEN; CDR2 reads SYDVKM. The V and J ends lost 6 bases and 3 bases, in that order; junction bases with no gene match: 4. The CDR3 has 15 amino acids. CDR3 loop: CASSLTSGNYNEQFF. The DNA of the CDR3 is TGTGCCAGCAGCCTGACTAGCGGGAACTACAATGAGCAGTTCTTC.

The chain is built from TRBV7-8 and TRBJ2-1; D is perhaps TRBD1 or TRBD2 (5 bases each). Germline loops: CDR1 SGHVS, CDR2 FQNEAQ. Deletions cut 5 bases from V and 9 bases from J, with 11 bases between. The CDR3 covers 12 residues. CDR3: CASSPGTFEQFF. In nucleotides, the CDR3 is TGTGCCAGCAGCCCGGGGACCTTTGAGCAGTTCTTC.

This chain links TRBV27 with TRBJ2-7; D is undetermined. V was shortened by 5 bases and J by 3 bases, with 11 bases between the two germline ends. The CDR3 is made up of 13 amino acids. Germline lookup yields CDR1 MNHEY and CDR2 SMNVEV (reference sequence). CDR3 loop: CASSPYIDYEQYF. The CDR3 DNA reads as TGTGCCAGCAGTCCGTACATTGACTACGAGCAGTACTTC.

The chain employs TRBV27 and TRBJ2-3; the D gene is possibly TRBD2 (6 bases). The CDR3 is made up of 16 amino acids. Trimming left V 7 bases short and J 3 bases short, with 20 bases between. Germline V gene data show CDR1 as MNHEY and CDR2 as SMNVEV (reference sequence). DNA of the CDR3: TGTGCCAGCACCACTCACCCCGGGGGAGAAACAGATACGCAGTATTTT. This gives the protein CASTTHPGGETDTQYF.

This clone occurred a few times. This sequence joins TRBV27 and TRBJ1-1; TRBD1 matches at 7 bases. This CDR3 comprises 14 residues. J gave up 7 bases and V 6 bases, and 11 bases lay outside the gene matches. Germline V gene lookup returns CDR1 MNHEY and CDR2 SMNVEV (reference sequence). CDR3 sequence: CASRSHLDRDEAFF. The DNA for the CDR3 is TGTGCCAGCAGGTCCCATCTCGACAGGGATGAAGCTTTCTTT.

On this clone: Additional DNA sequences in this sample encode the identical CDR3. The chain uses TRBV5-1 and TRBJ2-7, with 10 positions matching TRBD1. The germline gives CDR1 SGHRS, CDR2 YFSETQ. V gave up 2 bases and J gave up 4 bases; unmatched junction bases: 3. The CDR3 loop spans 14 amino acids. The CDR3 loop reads CASSFRDRGYEQYF. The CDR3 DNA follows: TGCGCCAGCAGCTTCCGGGACAGGGGATACGAGCAGTACTTC.

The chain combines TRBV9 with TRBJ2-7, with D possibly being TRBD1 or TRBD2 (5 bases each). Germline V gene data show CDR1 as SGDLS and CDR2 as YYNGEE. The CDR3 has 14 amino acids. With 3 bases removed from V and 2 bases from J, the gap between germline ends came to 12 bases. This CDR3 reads CASSAWDGTYEQYF. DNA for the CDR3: TGTGCCAGCAGCGCGTGGGACGGGACCTACGAGCAGTACTTC. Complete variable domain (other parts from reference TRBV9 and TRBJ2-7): DSGVTQTPKHLITATGQRVTLRCSPRSGDLSVYWYQQSLDQGLQFLIQYYNGEERAKGNILERFSAQQFPDLHSELNLSSLELGDSALYFCASSAWDGTYEQYFGPGTRLTVT.

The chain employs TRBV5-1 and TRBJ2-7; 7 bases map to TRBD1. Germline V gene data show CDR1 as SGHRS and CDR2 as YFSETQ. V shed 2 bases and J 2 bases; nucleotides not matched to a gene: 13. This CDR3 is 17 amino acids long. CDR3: CASSLWPRQGQTYEQYF. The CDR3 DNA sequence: TGCGCCAGCAGCTTATGGCCGCGACAGGGCCAGACCTACGAGCAGTACTTC. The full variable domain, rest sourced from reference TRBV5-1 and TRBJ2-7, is KAGVTQTPRYLIKTRGQQVTLSCSPISGHRSVSWYQQTPGQGLQFLFEYFSETQRNKGNFPGRFSGRQFSNSRSEMNVSTLELGDSALYLCASSLWPRQGQTYEQYFGPGTRLTVT.

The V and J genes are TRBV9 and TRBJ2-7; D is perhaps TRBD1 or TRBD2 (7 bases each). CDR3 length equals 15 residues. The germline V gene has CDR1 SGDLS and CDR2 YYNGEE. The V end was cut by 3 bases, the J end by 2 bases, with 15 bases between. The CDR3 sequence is CASSGEGGQPYEQYF. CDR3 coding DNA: TGTGCCAGCAGCGGGGAGGGGGGACAGCCCTACGAGCAGTACTTC.

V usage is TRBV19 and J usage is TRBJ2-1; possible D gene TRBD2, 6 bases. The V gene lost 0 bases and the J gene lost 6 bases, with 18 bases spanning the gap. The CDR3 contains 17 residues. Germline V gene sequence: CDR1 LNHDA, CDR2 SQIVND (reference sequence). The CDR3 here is CASSIDRGSGQINEQFF. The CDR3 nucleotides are TGTGCCAGTAGTATAGATAGGGGTAGCGGCCAAATCAATGAGCAGTTCTTC.

CDR3 coding DNA: TGTGCCAGCAGCCCCTCGGGGTCCGGAAAGGGGCAGTACTTC. It specifies CASSPSGSGKGQYF. The V call is TRBV11-2, the J call TRBJ2-7; D may be TRBD2 (5 bases). CDR1 is SGHAT and CDR2 is FQNNGV in the germline V gene. The CDR3 loop spans 14 amino acids. Trimming removed 5 bases at V and 9 bases at J, with 20 bases between. The variable domain in full, completed from reference TRBV11-2 and TRBJ2-7, reads EAGVAQSPRYKIIEKRQSVAFWCNPISGHATLYWYQQILGQGPKLLIQFQNNGVVDDSQLPKDRFSAERLKGVDSTLKIQPAKLEDSAVYLCASSPSGSGKGQYFGPGTRLTVT.

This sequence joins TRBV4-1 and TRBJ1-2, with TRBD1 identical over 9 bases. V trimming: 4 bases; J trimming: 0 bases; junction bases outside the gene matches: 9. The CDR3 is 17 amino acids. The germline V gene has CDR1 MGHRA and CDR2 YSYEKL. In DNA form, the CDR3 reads TGCGCCAGCAGCCCGCGACAGGGGGTAGGTTCTAACTATGGCTACACCTTC. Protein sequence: CASSPRQGVGSNYGYTF.

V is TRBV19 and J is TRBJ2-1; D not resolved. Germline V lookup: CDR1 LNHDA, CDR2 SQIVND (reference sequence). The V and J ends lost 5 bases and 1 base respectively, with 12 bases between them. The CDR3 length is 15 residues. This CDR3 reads CASSLGLKSYNEQFF. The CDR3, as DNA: TGTGCCAGTAGTCTGGGCCTGAAGTCCTACAATGAGCAGTTCTTC.

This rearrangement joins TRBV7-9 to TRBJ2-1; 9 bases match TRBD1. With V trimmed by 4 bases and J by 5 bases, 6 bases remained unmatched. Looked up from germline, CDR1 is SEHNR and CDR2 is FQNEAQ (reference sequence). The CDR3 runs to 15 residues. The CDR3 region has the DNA TGTGCCAGCAGCTCCACAGGGACAGGGAACAATGAGCAGTTCTTC. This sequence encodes CASSSTGTGNNEQFF.

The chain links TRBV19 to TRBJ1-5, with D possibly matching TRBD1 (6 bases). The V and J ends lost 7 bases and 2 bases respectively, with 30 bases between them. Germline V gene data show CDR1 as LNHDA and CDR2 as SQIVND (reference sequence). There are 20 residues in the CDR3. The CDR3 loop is CASIGASKGRGVNGNQPQHF. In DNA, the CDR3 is TGTGCCAGTATAGGGGCCAGTAAGGGCAGGGGCGTCAACGGCAATCAGCCCCAGCATTTT.

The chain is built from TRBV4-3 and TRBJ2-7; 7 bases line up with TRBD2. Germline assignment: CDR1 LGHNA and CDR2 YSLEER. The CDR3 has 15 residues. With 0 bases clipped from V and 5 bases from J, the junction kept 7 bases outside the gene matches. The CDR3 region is CASSQDGREFDEQYF. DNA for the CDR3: TGCGCCAGCAGCCAAGATGGGCGGGAGTTCGACGAGCAGTACTTC.